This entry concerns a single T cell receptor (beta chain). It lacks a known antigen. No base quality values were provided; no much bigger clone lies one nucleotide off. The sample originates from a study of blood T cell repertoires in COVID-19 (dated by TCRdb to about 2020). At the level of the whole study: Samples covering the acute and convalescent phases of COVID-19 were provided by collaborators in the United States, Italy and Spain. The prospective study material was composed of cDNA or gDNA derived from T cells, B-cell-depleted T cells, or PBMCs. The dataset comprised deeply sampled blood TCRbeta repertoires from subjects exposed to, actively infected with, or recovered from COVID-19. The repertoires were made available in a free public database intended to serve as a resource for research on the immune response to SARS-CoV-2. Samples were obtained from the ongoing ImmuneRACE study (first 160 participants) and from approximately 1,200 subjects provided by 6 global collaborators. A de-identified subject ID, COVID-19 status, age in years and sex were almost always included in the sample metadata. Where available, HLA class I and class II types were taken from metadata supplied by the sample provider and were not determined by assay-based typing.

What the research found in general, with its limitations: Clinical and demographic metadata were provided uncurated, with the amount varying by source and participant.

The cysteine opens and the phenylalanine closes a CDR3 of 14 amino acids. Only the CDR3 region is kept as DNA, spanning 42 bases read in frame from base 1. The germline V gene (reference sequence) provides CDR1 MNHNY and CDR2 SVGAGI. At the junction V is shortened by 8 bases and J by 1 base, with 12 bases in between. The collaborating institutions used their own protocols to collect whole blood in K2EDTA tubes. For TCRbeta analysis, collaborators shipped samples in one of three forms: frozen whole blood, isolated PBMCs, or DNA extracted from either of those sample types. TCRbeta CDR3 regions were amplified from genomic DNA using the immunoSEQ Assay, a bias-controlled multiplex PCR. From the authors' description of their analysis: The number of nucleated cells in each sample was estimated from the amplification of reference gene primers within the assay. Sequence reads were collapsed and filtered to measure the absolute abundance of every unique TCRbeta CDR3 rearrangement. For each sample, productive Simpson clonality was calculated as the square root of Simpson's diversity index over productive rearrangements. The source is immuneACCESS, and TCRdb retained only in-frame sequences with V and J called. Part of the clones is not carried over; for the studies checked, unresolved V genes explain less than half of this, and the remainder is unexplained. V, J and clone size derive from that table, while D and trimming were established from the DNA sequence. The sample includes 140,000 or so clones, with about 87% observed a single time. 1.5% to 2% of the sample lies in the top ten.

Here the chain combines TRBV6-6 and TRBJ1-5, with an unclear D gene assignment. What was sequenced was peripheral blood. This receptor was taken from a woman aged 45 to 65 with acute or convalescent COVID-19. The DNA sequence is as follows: TGTGCCAGCCTAATGTCACGGAGCAATCAGCCCCAGCATTTT. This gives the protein CASLMSRSNQPQHF.